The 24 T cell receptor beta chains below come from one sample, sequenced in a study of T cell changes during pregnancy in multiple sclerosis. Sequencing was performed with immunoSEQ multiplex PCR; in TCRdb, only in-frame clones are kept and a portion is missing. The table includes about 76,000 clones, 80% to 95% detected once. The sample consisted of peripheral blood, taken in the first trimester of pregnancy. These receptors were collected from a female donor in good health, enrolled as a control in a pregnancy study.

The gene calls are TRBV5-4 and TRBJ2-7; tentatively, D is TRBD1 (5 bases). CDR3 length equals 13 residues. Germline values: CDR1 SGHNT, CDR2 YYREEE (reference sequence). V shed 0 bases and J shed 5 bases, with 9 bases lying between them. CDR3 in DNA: TGTGCCAGCAGCTTGGTCGGCAGGGACGAGCAGTACTTC. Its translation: CASSLVGRDEQYF.

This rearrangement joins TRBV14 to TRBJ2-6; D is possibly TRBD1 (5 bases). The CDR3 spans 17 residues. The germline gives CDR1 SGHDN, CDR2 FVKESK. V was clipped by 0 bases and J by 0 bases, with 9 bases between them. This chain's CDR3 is CASSQDRVTSGANVLTF. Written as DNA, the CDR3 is TGTGCCAGCAGCCAAGACAGGGTAACCTCTGGGGCCAACGTCCTGACTTTC.

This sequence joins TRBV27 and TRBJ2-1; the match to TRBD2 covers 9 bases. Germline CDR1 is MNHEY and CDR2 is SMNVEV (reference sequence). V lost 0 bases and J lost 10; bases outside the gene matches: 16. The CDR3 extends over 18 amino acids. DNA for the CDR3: TGTGCCAGCAGTTTATCGTCGGGAGGAGCGGGAGGACCGGGGGAGCAGTTCTTC. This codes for CASSLSSGGAGGPGEQFF.

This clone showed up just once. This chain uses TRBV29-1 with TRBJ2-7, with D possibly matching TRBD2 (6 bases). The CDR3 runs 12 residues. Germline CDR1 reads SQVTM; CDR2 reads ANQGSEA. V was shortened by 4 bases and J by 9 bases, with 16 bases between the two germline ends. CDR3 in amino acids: CSVVEGVRGQYF. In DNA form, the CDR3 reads TGCAGCGTTGTGGAGGGAGTCAGAGGGCAGTACTTC.

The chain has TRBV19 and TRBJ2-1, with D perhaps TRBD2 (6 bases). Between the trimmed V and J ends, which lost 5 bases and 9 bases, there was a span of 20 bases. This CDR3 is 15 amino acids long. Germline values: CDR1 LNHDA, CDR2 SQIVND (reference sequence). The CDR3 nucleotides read TGTGCCAGTAGTGCCCCTCAGGAACTAGCAGGTGAGCAGTTCTTC. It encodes CASSAPQELAGEQFF.

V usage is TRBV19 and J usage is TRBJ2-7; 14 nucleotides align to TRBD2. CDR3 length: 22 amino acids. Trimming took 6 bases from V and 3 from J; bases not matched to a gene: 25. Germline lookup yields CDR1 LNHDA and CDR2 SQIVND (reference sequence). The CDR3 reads CASSPPPPGLAGDHRRYYEQYF. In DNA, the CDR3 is TGTGCCAGTAGCCCCCCCCCTCCGGGACTAGCGGGAGACCACCGCAGATACTACGAGCAGTACTTC.

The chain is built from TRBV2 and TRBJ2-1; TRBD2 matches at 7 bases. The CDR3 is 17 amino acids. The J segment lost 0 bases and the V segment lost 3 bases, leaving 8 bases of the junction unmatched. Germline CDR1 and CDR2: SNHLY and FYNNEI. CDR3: CASSDGRGRSSYNEQFF. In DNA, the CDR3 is TGTGCCAGCAGTGATGGGAGGGGTCGTAGCTCCTACAATGAGCAGTTCTTC.

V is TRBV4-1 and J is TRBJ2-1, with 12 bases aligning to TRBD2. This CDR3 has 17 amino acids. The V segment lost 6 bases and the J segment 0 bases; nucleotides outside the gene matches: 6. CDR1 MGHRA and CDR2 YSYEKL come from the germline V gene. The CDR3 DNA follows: TGCGCCAGCAGTCATGGACTAGCGGGGAGCTCCTACAATGAGCAGTTCTTC. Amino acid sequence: CASSHGLAGSSYNEQFF.

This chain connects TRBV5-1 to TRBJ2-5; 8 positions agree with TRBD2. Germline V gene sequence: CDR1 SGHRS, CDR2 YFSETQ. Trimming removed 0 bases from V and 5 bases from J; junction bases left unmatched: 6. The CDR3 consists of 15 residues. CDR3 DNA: TGCGCCAGCAGCTTGGGGGCGGGAGGTGGTGAGACCCAGTACTTC. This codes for CASSLGAGGGETQYF. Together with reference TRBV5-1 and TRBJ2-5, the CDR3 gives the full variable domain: KAGVTQTPRYLIKTRGQQVTLSCSPISGHRSVSWYQQTPGQGLQFLFEYFSETQRNKGNFPGRFSGRQFSNSRSEMNVSTLELGDSALYLCASSLGAGGGETQYFGPGTRLLVL.

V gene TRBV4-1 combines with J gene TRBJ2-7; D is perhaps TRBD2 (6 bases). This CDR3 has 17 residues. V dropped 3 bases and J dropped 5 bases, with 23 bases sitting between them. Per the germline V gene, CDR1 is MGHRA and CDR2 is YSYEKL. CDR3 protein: CASSQGTSRVGRDEQYF. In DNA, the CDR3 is TGCGCCAGCAGCCAGGGTACTAGCCGGGTCGGCAGGGACGAGCAGTACTTC.

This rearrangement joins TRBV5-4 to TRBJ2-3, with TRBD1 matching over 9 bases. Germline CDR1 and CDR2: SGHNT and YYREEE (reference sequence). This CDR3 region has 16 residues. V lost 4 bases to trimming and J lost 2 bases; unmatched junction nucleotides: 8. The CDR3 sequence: CASSLGTGQNTDTQYF. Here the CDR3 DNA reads TGTGCCAGCAGCCTGGGGACAGGGCAAAACACAGATACGCAGTATTTT.

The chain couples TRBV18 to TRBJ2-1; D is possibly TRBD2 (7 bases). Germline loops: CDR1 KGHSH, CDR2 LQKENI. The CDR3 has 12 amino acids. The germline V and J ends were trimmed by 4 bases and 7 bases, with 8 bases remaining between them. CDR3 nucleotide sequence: TGTGCCAGCTCACAGGGGGGGAATGAGCAGTTCTTC. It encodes CASSQGGNEQFF. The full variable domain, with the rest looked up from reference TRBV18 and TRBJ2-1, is NAGVMQNPRHLVRRRGQEARLRCSPMKGHSHVYWYRQLPEEGLKFMVYLQKENIIDESGMPKERFSAEFPKEGPSILRIQQVVRGDSAAYFCASSQGGNEQFFGPGTRLTVL.

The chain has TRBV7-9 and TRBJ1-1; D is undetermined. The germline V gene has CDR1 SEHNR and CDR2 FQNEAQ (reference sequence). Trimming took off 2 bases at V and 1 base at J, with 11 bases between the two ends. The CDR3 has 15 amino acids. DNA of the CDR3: TGTGCCAGCAGCTTAATTTTTGGAGCGAACACTGAAGCTTTCTTT. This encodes CASSLIFGANTEAFF.

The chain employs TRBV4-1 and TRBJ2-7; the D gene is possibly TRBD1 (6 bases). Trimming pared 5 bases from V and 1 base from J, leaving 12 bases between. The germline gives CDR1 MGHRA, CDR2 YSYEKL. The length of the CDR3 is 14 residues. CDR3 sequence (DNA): TGCGCCAGCAGCTTACCGGACAGTTCCTACGAGCAGTACTTC. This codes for CASSLPDSSYEQYF.

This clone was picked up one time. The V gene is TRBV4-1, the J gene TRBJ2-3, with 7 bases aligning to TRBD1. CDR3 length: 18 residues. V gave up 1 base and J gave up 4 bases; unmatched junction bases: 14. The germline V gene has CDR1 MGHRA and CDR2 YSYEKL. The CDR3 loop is CASSQGLFRDSVPDTQYF. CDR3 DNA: TGCGCCAGCAGCCAAGGCCTTTTCCGGGACAGTGTTCCAGATACGCAGTATTTT.

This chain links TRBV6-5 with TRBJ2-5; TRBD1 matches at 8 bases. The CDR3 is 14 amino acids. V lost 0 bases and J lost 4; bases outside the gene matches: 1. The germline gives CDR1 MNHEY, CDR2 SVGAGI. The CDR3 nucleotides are TGTGCCAGCAGTTACTCGGGGACAGGAGAGACCCAGTACTTC. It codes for CASSYSGTGETQYF.

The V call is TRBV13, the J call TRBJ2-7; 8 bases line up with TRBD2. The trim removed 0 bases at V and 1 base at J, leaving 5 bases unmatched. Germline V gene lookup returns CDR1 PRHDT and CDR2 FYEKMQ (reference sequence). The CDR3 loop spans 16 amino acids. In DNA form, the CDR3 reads TGTGCCAGCAGCTTAGGCGGGGCGGGAGGTTCCTACGAGCAGTACTTC. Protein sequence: CASSLGGAGGSYEQYF.

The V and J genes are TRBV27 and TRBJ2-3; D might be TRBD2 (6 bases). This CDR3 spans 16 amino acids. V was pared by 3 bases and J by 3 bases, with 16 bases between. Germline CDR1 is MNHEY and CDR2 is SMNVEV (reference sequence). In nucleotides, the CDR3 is TGTGCCAGCAGTTTTCGTGCGGGGCCGGTAACAGATACGCAGTATTTT. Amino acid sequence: CASSFRAGPVTDTQYF.

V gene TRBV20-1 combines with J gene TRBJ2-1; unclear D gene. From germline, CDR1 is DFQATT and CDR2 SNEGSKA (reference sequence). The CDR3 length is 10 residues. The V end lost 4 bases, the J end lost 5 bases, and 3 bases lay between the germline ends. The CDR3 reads CSATNNEQFF. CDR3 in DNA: TGCAGTGCTACCAACAATGAGCAGTTCTTC.

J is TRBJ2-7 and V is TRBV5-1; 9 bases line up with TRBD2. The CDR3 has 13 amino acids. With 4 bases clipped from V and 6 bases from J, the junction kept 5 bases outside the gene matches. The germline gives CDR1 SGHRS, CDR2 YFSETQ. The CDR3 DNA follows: TGCGCCAGCAGCCTCGCGGGAGGGCCCGAGCAGTACTTC. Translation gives CASSLAGGPEQYF.

The CDR3 is CASSFWSGSSYNEQFF. The CDR3 nucleotides read TGTGCCAGCAGCTTTTGGTCGGGGAGCTCCTACAATGAGCAGTTCTTC. The chain uses TRBV13 and TRBJ2-1; D perhaps matches TRBD2 (5 bases). The germline V and J ends were trimmed by 3 bases and 0 bases, with 12 bases remaining between them. The CDR3 covers 16 residues. CDR1 and CDR2 (germline): PRHDT, FYEKMQ (reference sequence).

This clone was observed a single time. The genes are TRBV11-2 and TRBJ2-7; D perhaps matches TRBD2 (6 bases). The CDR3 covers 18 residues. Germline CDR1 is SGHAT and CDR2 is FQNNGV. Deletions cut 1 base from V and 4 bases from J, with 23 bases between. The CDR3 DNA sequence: TGTGCCAGCAGCTTAGGTACACTAGCCCCCAGCAGACAATACGAGCAGTACTTC. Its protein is CASSLGTLAPSRQYEQYF.

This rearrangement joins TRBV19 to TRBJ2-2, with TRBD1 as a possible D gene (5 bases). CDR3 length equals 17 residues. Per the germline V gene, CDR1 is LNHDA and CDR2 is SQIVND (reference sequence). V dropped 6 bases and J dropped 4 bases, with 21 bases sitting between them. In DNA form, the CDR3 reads TGTGCCAGTAGGAATCCTGGCCGGCCAAGGGGCACCGGGGAGCTGTTTTTT. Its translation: CASRNPGRPRGTGELFF. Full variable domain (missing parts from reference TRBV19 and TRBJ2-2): DGGITQSPKYLFRKEGQNVTLSCEQNLNHDAMYWYRQDPGQGLRLIYYSQIVNDFQKGDIAEGYSVSREKKESFPLTVTSAQKNPTAFYLCASRNPGRPRGTGELFFGEGSRLTVL.

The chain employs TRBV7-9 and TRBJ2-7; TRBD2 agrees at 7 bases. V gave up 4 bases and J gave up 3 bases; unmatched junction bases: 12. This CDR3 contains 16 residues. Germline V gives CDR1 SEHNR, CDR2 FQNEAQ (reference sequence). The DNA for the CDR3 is TGTGCCAGCAGCTCTCGCAGGCCTAGCGGAATCTACGAGCAGTACTTC. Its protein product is CASSSRRPSGIYEQYF.